One and the same sample provided the 22 T cell receptor beta chains below, sequenced in a study of PD-1 blockade in mismatch repair-deficient tumors. Profiling relied on immunoSEQ multiplex PCR, and the TCRdb table lists in-frame clones only, not all of them. The table includes about 120,000 clones, about 88% detected once. The sequenced sample was peripheral blood, obtained approximately 71 weeks after starting pembrolizumab. The receptors here all came from an adult with mismatch repair-deficient cancer.

J is TRBJ2-7 and V is TRBV9, with 7 bases matching TRBD2. CDR1 SGDLS and CDR2 YYNGEE come from the germline V gene. The CDR3 has 15 amino acids. V lost 4 bases, J lost 5 bases, and 12 bases stayed unmatched. DNA of the CDR3: TGTGCCAGCAGCCCCCGAGCGGGGAGCTTCGACGAGCAGTACTTC. This codes for CASSPRAGSFDEQYF.

V is TRBV6-6 and J is TRBJ2-1; TRBD2 is a possible D gene (5 bases). The CDR3 is 16 residues long. Germline V gene sequence: CDR1 MNHNY, CDR2 SVGAGI (reference sequence). With 6 bases removed from V and 0 bases from J, the gap between germline ends came to 15 bases. CDR3 in DNA: TGTGCCAGCAGCCATGGAAGGAGCGGCTCCTACAATGAGCAGTTCTTC. Its protein product is CASSHGRSGSYNEQFF.

This clone was seen more than once but under ten times. The J gene is TRBJ2-1, the V gene TRBV28; 14 bases line up with TRBD2. This CDR3 is built from 18 residues. Germline CDR1 reads MDHEN; CDR2 reads SYDVKM. The V and J ends lost 5 bases and 0 bases, in that order; junction bases with no gene match: 6. For the CDR3, the DNA is TGTGCCAGCAGTACGACTAGCGGGAGGGGGAGCTCCTACAATGAGCAGTTCTTC. Protein sequence: CASSTTSGRGSSYNEQFF.

The chain is built from TRBV11-2 and TRBJ2-5; weak D call: TRBD1 (6 bases). V shed 5 bases and J shed 1 base, with 20 bases lying between them. This CDR3 is built from 17 residues. Germline lookup yields CDR1 SGHAT and CDR2 FQNNGV. CDR3 in amino acids: CASSPNRDSGRQETQYF. CDR3 nucleotides: TGTGCCAGCAGCCCAAACAGGGATTCGGGGCGCCAAGAGACCCAGTACTTC.

The chain uses TRBV13 and TRBJ2-3; TRBD1 aligns across 10 bases. Germline V gives CDR1 PRHDT, CDR2 FYEKMQ (reference sequence). Trimming removed 8 bases from V and 1 base from J; junction bases left unmatched: 3. This CDR3 spans 14 amino acids. Here the CDR3 reads CASAGTGGTDTQYF. For the CDR3, the DNA is TGTGCCAGCGCCGGGACAGGGGGCACAGATACGCAGTATTTT. Based on the CDR3 plus reference TRBV13 and TRBJ2-3, the full variable domain is AAGVIQSPRHLIKEKRETATLKCYPIPRHDTVYWYQQGPGQDPQFLISFYEKMQSDKGSIPDRFSAQQFSDYHSELNMSSLELGDSALYFCASAGTGGTDTQYFGPGTRLTVL.

The J gene is TRBJ2-7, the V gene TRBV29-1; D is unclear. Germline CDR1 reads SQVTM; CDR2 reads ANQGSEA. This CDR3 has 12 amino acids. The V end lost 2 bases, the J end lost 3 bases, and 8 bases lay between the germline ends. The CDR3 region is CSVETGDYEQYF. CDR3 nucleotide sequence: TGCAGCGTTGAAACTGGGGACTACGAGCAGTACTTC.

The rearrangement uses TRBV7-9 and TRBJ2-5; 7 bases agree with TRBD1. The germline V gene encodes CDR1 SEHNR and CDR2 FQNEAQ (reference sequence). The CDR3 spans 13 residues. Trimming took 7 bases from V and 3 from J; bases not matched to a gene: 5. This CDR3 reads CASTGTDKETQYF. The CDR3, as DNA: TGTGCCAGCACCGGGACAGACAAAGAGACCCAGTACTTC.

The chain employs TRBV15 and TRBJ1-4; 7 nucleotides line up with TRBD1. This CDR3 region has 15 residues. Germline CDR1 and CDR2: LNHNV and YYDKDF (reference sequence). Trimming cost V 6 bases and J 5 bases; bases outside gene matches: 9. CDR3 sequence: CATRQGDSWNEKLFF. CDR3 nucleotide sequence: TGTGCCACCAGGCAAGGGGACAGCTGGAATGAAAAACTGTTTTTT.

This clone was observed a handful of times. The chain joins TRBV10-1 to TRBJ2-1; TRBD1 agrees at 9 bases. J was trimmed by 6 bases and V by 3 bases; bases with no gene match: 3. CDR1 and CDR2 from the germline V gene are WNHNN and SYGVQD (reference sequence). The CDR3 has 14 residues. The chain's CDR3 is CASSDRDRANEQFF. CDR3 in DNA: TGCGCCAGCAGTGACCGGGACAGGGCCAATGAGCAGTTCTTC.

This chain links TRBV10-3 with TRBJ2-2; D is unclear. V was trimmed by 4 bases and J by 2 bases, leaving 8 bases between them. This CDR3 contains 14 residues. Looked up from germline, CDR1 is ENHRY and CDR2 is SYGVKD. The CDR3 here is CAISAGENTGELFF. The CDR3 DNA is TGTGCCATCAGTGCCGGTGAAAACACCGGGGAGCTGTTTTTT.

V usage is TRBV6-6 and J usage is TRBJ1-5, with 7 bases lining up with TRBD1. Germline V gene sequence: CDR1 MNHNY, CDR2 SVGAGI (reference sequence). The CDR3 has 15 amino acids. Losses at the gene ends were 1 base for V and 2 bases for J; bases not matched to a gene: 2. The CDR3 bases are TGTGCCAGCAGTTACTTCGGGACAGGCAATCAGCCCCAGCATTTT. It is translated as CASSYFGTGNQPQHF.

The chain recombines TRBV14 with TRBJ2-1; 8 bases map to TRBD2. The CDR3 runs to 17 residues. Germline lookup yields CDR1 SGHDN and CDR2 FVKESK. V shed 1 base, J shed 0 bases, and the junction held 5 bases outside the gene matches. In DNA form, the CDR3 reads TGTGCCAGCAGCCAAGCGATAGCGGGGAGCTCCTACAATGAGCAGTTCTTC. Protein sequence: CASSQAIAGSSYNEQFF.

The chain links TRBV7-2 to TRBJ2-5, with a tentative D call TRBD2 (6 bases). This CDR3 has 16 amino acids. Germline CDR1 SGHTA, CDR2 FQGNSA. Trimming removed 1 base at V and 4 bases at J, with 16 bases between. Here the CDR3 reads CASSLGFGGYGETQYF. CDR3 nucleotide sequence: TGTGCCAGCAGCTTAGGGTTCGGGGGTTACGGAGAGACCCAGTACTTC.

This chain links TRBV19 with TRBJ2-1, with D maybe TRBD1 (6 bases). The CDR3 length is 16 residues. CDR1 and CDR2 from the germline V gene are LNHDA and SQIVND (reference sequence). The germline V and J ends were trimmed by 3 bases and 0 bases, with 12 bases remaining between them. The CDR3 sequence: CASSIRDTSSYNEQFF. The CDR3 coding sequence is TGTGCCAGTAGTATCCGGGACACGAGCTCCTACAATGAGCAGTTCTTC. Based on the CDR3 plus reference TRBV19 and TRBJ2-1, the full variable domain is DGGITQSPKYLFRKEGQNVTLSCEQNLNHDAMYWYRQDPGQGLRLIYYSQIVNDFQKGDIAEGYSVSREKKESFPLTVTSAQKNPTAFYLCASSIRDTSSYNEQFFGPGTRLTVL.

The chain is built from TRBV11-2 and TRBJ2-1; the D is unclear. V shed 2 bases and J shed 0 bases, with 8 bases lying between them. Germline CDR1 and CDR2: SGHAT and FQNNGV. CDR3 length: 15 residues. The CDR3 region has the DNA TGTGCCAGCAGCTTATTCAGAGGCTCCTACAATGAGCAGTTCTTC. Residues: CASSLFRGSYNEQFF.

The gene calls are TRBV6-1 and TRBJ2-3; D gene ambiguous. In germline, CDR1 is MNHNS, CDR2 SASEGT. Trimming pared 7 bases from V and 1 base from J, leaving 12 bases between. There are 14 residues in the CDR3. The CDR3: CASNFLLGTDTQYF. CDR3 nucleotides: TGTGCCAGCAATTTCCTCCTAGGCACAGATACGCAGTATTTT.

This clone was recorded a few times. V gene TRBV7-9 combines with J gene TRBJ1-3; 7 bases agree with TRBD1. This CDR3 is built from 11 residues. In germline, CDR1 is SEHNR, CDR2 FQNEAQ (reference sequence). The V gene end was trimmed by 6 bases and the J gene end by 11 bases; junction bases not matched to a gene: 4. The CDR3 nucleotides are TGTGCCAGCAGTGAACAGGGGTCCATATATTTT. It yields the protein CASSEQGSIYF.

The chain is built from TRBV2 and TRBJ2-1; 8 bases fit TRBD1. The CDR3 is 16 amino acids. The germline CDR1 and CDR2 sequences are SNHLY and FYNNEI. V was clipped by 7 bases and J by 6 bases; unmatched bases: 14. CDR3 sequence (DNA): TGTGCCAGCACTCGGACAGGGCCAAATGGACTCAATGAGCAGTTCTTC. Translation gives CASTRTGPNGLNEQFF.

This chain uses TRBV28 with TRBJ1-5; D is undetermined. CDR3 length: 14 amino acids. Trimming stripped 5 bases from V and 0 bases from J, with 8 bases between. Germline CDR1 reads MDHEN; CDR2 reads SYDVKM. In nucleotides, the CDR3 is TGTGCCAGCAGTAACGGGGATAGCAATCAGCCCCAGCATTTT. This codes for CASSNGDSNQPQHF.

The chain joins TRBV29-1 to TRBJ1-3, with unresolved D. V was shortened by 0 bases and J by 0 bases, with 9 bases between the two germline ends. The CDR3 is 15 residues long. In germline, CDR1 is SQVTM, CDR2 ANQGSEA. The CDR3 loop is CSVEDRDNSGNTIYF. The CDR3, as DNA: TGCAGCGTTGAAGATAGAGATAACTCTGGAAACACCATATATTTT.

This clone was detected only once. The chain couples TRBV19 to TRBJ2-1; TRBD2 matches at 9 bases. Losses at the gene ends were 4 bases for V and 6 bases for J; bases not matched to a gene: 4. Germline V gene data show CDR1 as LNHDA and CDR2 as SQIVND (reference sequence). The CDR3 is 14 residues long. This chain's CDR3 is CASSTTSGLNEQFF. In nucleotides, the CDR3 is TGTGCCAGTAGTACGACTAGCGGTCTCAATGAGCAGTTCTTC.

The sample holds a few counts of this clone. The chain carries TRBV7-9 and TRBJ1-1; D call uncertain. In germline, CDR1 is SEHNR, CDR2 FQNEAQ (reference sequence). Trimming took 5 bases from V and 8 from J, leaving 12 bases between them. The CDR3 loop spans 12 amino acids. In nucleotides, the CDR3 is TGTGCCAGCAGCCAAGTCAGGTTCGAAGCTTTCTTT. It is translated as CASSQVRFEAFF.